Following are 2 T cell receptor beta chains from one sample sequenced in a study of brain T cells in children with intractable seizures. Generated by immunoSEQ multiplex PCR, the TCRdb table keeps only in-frame clones and is missing some. The sample includes 80,000 or so clones, 85% to 95% seen only once; the top ten take over 1.5%. The sample in question was peripheral blood, obtained at surgery. The receptors here all came from a boy in the first two years of life with tuberous sclerosis and intractable seizures.

This chain joins TRBV6-6 and TRBJ1-2; the match to TRBD1 covers 10 bases. Trimming at V came to 1 base and at J to 8 bases, leaving 7 bases not matched to a gene. The CDR3 extends over 15 amino acids. Per germline, CDR1 MNHNY and CDR2 SVGAGI (reference sequence). The CDR3 region is CASSYFTDRGEGYTF. The DNA of the CDR3 is TGTGCCAGCAGTTACTTTACGGACAGGGGGGAGGGCTACACCTTC.

The chain employs TRBV6-5 and TRBJ1-1; possibly TRBD1 for D (5 bases). The CDR3 extends over 15 amino acids. Germline lookup yields CDR1 MNHEY and CDR2 SVGAGI. Trimming removed 1 base at V and 4 bases at J, with 13 bases between. The CDR3 spells CASSYFGEQGTEAFF. The CDR3 nucleotides are TGTGCCAGCAGTTACTTCGGGGAGCAGGGCACTGAAGCTTTCTTT.